This passage covers 25 T cell receptor beta chains from one sample sequenced in a study of monozygotic twins with inflammatory bowel disease. TCRdb re-called the 5' RACE reads; every CDR3 protein appears as one record, without DNA. The sample has approximately 330,000 distinct CDR3 sequences; the top ten hold 2% to 2.5%. The sequenced material came from blood. Source of these receptors: a human donor with ulcerative colitis or Crohn's disease, or a healthy co-twin of an affected twin (not recorded which).

The gene calls are TRBV28 and TRBJ1-2; lacking DNA, the TRBD1 call made by TCRdb goes unchecked. Germline CDR1 is MDHEN and CDR2 is SYDVKM. The length of the CDR3 is 18 residues. The CDR3 reads CASSLIFWSPQGVYGYTF.

The chain couples TRBV5-1 to TRBJ2-2; the TCRdb call, TRBD1, lacks DNA for checking. Per the germline V gene, CDR1 is SGHRS and CDR2 is YFSETQ. This CDR3 has 15 amino acids. This CDR3 is CASSWGQANTGELFF.

This rearrangement joins TRBV20-1 to TRBJ2-7; with no DNA, the TCRdb D assignment of TRBD1 cannot be verified. The germline gives CDR1 DFQATT, CDR2 SNEGSKA (reference sequence). The CDR3 has 12 amino acids. CDR3 region: CSARSRQEEQYF.

The chain carries TRBV7-2 and TRBJ1-1. Germline V gene data show CDR1 as SGHTA and CDR2 as FQGNSA. The CDR3 sequence is 15 residues long. The CDR3 loop reads CASSLAVYMNTEAFF.

The CDR3: CSASSMGPRYEQYF. The J gene is TRBJ2-7, the V gene TRBV20-1; TCRdb proposes TRBD1, but this gene call is untestable without DNA. This CDR3 contains 14 residues. Germline V gives CDR1 DFQATT, CDR2 SNEGSKA (reference sequence).

The CDR3: CAWSVGRASEAFF. This chain uses TRBV30 with TRBJ1-1. CDR1 is GTSNPN, CDR2 SVGIG, per germline (reference sequence). The length of the CDR3 is 13 residues.

This chain links TRBV24-1 with TRBJ1-2. The CDR3 is 12 residues long. From germline, CDR1 is KGHDR and CDR2 SFDVKD. CDR3 sequence reads: CATKDYSDGYTF.

V usage is TRBV5-1 and J usage is TRBJ2-2; the D call of TRBD1 rests on TCRdb alone, since no DNA is present to check it. CDR1 SGHRS and CDR2 YFSETQ come from the germline V gene. CDR3 length: 16 residues. CDR3 sequence: CASSLGASANTGELFF.

V and J are TRBV7-3 and TRBJ2-5. Germline V gives CDR1 SGHTA, CDR2 FQGTGA. There are 14 residues in the CDR3. CDR3 in amino acids: CASSLSGRLETQYF.

The chain is built from TRBV28 and TRBJ1-2; TCRdb's D call of TRBD1 is untestable without DNA. The CDR3 is 14 amino acids. CDR1 is MDHEN, CDR2 SYDVKM, per germline. The CDR3 sequence is CASSRDRGYYGYTF.

The CDR3 here is CSATYRDQNTEAFF. V and J are TRBV29-1 and TRBJ1-1; TCRdb outputs TRBD1, but without DNA this stays unchecked. The CDR3 has 14 amino acids. The germline V gene has CDR1 SQVTM and CDR2 ANQGSEA.

The chain recombines TRBV7-8 with TRBJ2-6; TCRdb proposes TRBD1, but this gene call is untestable without DNA. This CDR3 contains 16 residues. Looked up from germline, CDR1 is SGHVS and CDR2 is FQNEAQ. CDR3 protein: CASSPSDSTGANVLTF.

The chain is built from TRBV13 and TRBJ1-2; the D call of TRBD1 rests on TCRdb alone, since no DNA is present to check it. This CDR3 spans 12 amino acids. CDR1 PRHDT and CDR2 FYEKMQ come from the germline V gene (reference sequence). The chain's CDR3 is CASSFPGSGYTF.

The chain carries TRBV12-3 or TRBV12-4 and TRBJ2-7. This CDR3 has 14 residues. The CDR3 region is CASSMDRSSYEQYF.

V is TRBV20-1 and J is TRBJ2-1; TCRdb selects TRBD1, and the lack of DNA leaves this call unchecked. The germline V gene has CDR1 DFQATT and CDR2 SNEGSKA (reference sequence). The CDR3 runs 15 residues. CDR3 sequence reads: CSASRGASSYNEQFF.

This chain connects TRBV4-2 to TRBJ2-2. Germline V CDR1 and CDR2: LGHNA, YNFKEQ. The CDR3 totals 14 residues. Here the CDR3 reads CASSQDPGCGELFF.

V is TRBV9 and J is TRBJ2-2; no DNA is available, so the TRBD1 call from TCRdb remains unchecked. This CDR3 region has 15 residues. Germline V gene lookup returns CDR1 SGDLS and CDR2 YYNGEE. CDR3 amino acids: CASTQGDTNTGELFF.

The chain joins TRBV7-2 to TRBJ1-1; TCRdb's assignment of TRBD1 cannot be checked, as there is no DNA. Germline CDR1 and CDR2: SGHTA and FQGNSA. The CDR3 is 16 residues long. The CDR3 is CASSLFAPERGTEAFF. Filled out from reference TRBV7-2 and TRBJ1-1, the complete variable domain reads GAGVSQSPSNKVTEKGKDVELRCDPISGHTALYWYRQSLGQGLEFLIYFQGNSAPDKSGLPSDRFSAERTGGSVSTLTIQRTQQEDSAVYLCASSLFAPERGTEAFFGQGTRLTVV.

The V gene is TRBV7-2, the J gene TRBJ1-5. Per germline, CDR1 SGHTA and CDR2 FQGNSA. The CDR3 loop spans 14 amino acids. The CDR3 sequence is CASSVVGGNQPQHF.

This chain connects TRBV20-1 to TRBJ2-1. Germline CDR1 is DFQATT and CDR2 is SNEGSKA (reference sequence). The CDR3 runs 12 residues. This chain's CDR3 is CSARNPYNEQFF.

The chain has TRBV5-4 and TRBJ2-7; TCRdb selects TRBD2, and the lack of DNA leaves this call unchecked. From germline, CDR1 is SGHNT and CDR2 YYREEE (reference sequence). This CDR3 contains 18 residues. CDR3 sequence reads: CASSPTGQRGVIPYEQYF.

V is TRBV28 and J is TRBJ1-2. Germline CDR1 MDHEN, CDR2 SYDVKM. This CDR3 spans 13 amino acids. The CDR3 loop is CASSLPGGRGYTF.

V and J are TRBV28 and TRBJ2-3; with no DNA, the TCRdb D assignment of TRBD1 cannot be verified. The CDR3 is 16 residues long. Looked up from germline, CDR1 is MDHEN and CDR2 is SYDVKM. CDR3 loop: CASSSGTQGNTDTQYF.

V is TRBV5-5 and J is TRBJ2-1; TCRdb names TRBD1, which stays unverified in the absence of DNA. The CDR3 totals 16 residues. Germline CDR1 SGHKS, CDR2 YYEKEE (reference sequence). The CDR3 here is CASSLGGPGPANEQFF.

This sequence joins TRBV7-9 and TRBJ2-3; the TCRdb D gene call, TRBD1, has no DNA to confirm it. The CDR3 is 17 residues long. Germline V gene sequence: CDR1 SEHNR, CDR2 FQNEAQ (reference sequence). CDR3 sequence reads: CASSFHPPNRATDTQYF.